The 15 T cell receptor beta chains below were found in one sample sequenced in a study of T cell responses to AZD1222 COVID-19 vaccine. Sequenced by immunoSEQ multiplex PCR; TCRdb stores in-frame clones only, minus some. The sample carries over 100,000 clones, approximately 90% recorded once. The sample here was peripheral blood, taken 28 days after the second AZD1222 dose. The receptors come from an adult who received the AZD1222 COVID-19 vaccine.

V gene TRBV15 combines with J gene TRBJ1-4, with a tentative D call TRBD1 (6 bases). Trimming removed 0 bases from V and 6 bases from J, with 11 bases in between. The CDR3 length is 15 residues. Germline V gene lookup returns CDR1 LNHNV and CDR2 YYDKDF (reference sequence). CDR3 amino acids: CATSRDRGWDEKLFF. The CDR3 DNA is TGTGCCACCAGCAGAGACAGGGGATGGGATGAAAAACTGTTTTTT.

The V call is TRBV15, the J call TRBJ1-5; 10 positions agree with TRBD1. The germline gives CDR1 LNHNV, CDR2 YYDKDF (reference sequence). Losses at the gene ends were 5 bases for V and 2 bases for J; bases not matched to a gene: 6. The CDR3 has 16 residues. This CDR3 reads CATSGPDRGGNQPQHF. The DNA of the CDR3 is TGTGCCACCAGCGGACCGGACAGGGGGGGCAATCAGCCCCAGCATTTT. The entire variable domain, with the rest obtained from reference TRBV15 and TRBJ1-5, is as follows: DAMVIQNPRYQVTQFGKPVTLSCSQTLNHNVMYWYQQKSSQAPKLLFHYYDKDFNNEADTPDNFQSRRPNTSFCFLDIRSPGLGDTAMYLCATSGPDRGGNQPQHFGDGTRLSIL.

The V gene is TRBV27, the J gene TRBJ2-7, with D perhaps matching TRBD1 (6 bases). Germline CDR1 and CDR2: MNHEY and SMNVEV (reference sequence). V was cut by 3 bases and J by 5 bases, with 11 bases left in between. The CDR3 has 13 residues. CDR3 sequence: CASSFHRADEQYF. In DNA, the CDR3 is TGTGCCAGCAGTTTTCACAGGGCCGACGAGCAGTACTTC.

The chain recombines TRBV18 with TRBJ1-6; 7 bases agree with TRBD1. J was trimmed by 16 bases and V by 3 bases; bases with no gene match: 6. This CDR3 has 12 residues. Germline V lookup: CDR1 KGHSH, CDR2 LQKENI. This chain's CDR3 is CASSPSDRPLHF. The CDR3 DNA reads TGTGCCAGCTCACCTTCGGACAGGCCACTCCACTTT.

This chain joins TRBV7-3 and TRBJ1-1; TRBD1 agrees at 7 bases. The germline V gene encodes CDR1 SGHTA and CDR2 FQGTGA. With 5 bases clipped from V and 4 bases from J, the junction kept 10 bases outside the gene matches. This CDR3 has 15 residues. CDR3 sequence reads: CASSPERGRLTEAFF. The CDR3 nucleotides are TGTGCCAGCAGCCCAGAGAGGGGGCGCCTCACTGAAGCTTTCTTT.

The chain has TRBV12-5 and TRBJ1-2; possibly TRBD1 for D (5 bases). CDR1 LGHNT and CDR2 FRNRAP come from the germline V gene. The CDR3 loop spans 13 amino acids. Trimming removed 3 bases at V and 7 bases at J, with 12 bases between. The CDR3 region has the DNA TGTGCTAGTGGTTTCCAGGGAGCCGGTGGCTACACCTTC. This codes for CASGFQGAGGYTF.

The CDR3 loop is CASSSMLDRADGYTF. The CDR3 nucleotides read TGTGCCAGCAGCTCAATGTTGGACAGGGCAGATGGCTACACCTTC. The rearrangement links TRBV7-9 to TRBJ1-2; 8 nucleotides match TRBD1. The V gene end was trimmed by 4 bases and the J gene end by 6 bases; junction bases not matched to a gene: 10. Per the germline V gene, CDR1 is SEHNR and CDR2 is FQNEAQ (reference sequence). CDR3 length: 15 amino acids.

This chain links TRBV18 with TRBJ2-2; the match to TRBD1 covers 11 bases. After removal of 3 bases from V and 7 bases from J, the junction contained 7 bases not matched to a gene. Germline lookup yields CDR1 KGHSH and CDR2 LQKENI. CDR3 length: 16 amino acids. CDR3 residues: CASSPRDRGSIGELFF. Written as DNA, the CDR3 is TGTGCCAGCTCACCGCGGGACAGGGGGTCTATCGGGGAGCTGTTTTTT. Looking up the rest from reference TRBV18 and TRBJ2-2 gives the full variable domain: NAGVMQNPRHLVRRRGQEARLRCSPMKGHSHVYWYRQLPEEGLKFMVYLQKENIIDESGMPKERFSAEFPKEGPSILRIQQVVRGDSAAYFCASSPRDRGSIGELFFGEGSRLTVL.

The DNA of the CDR3 is TGTGCCAGCAGCCCCGACGGCACCGGGGAGCTGTTTTTT. Translation: CASSPDGTGELFF. The chain recombines TRBV7-7 with TRBJ2-2; D call uncertain. Deletions cut 5 bases from V and 4 bases from J, with 8 bases between. Germline V gene lookup returns CDR1 SSHAT and CDR2 FNYEAQ (reference sequence). This CDR3 spans 13 amino acids. Supplemented by reference TRBV7-7 and TRBJ2-2, the full variable domain reads GAGVSQSPRYKVTKRGQDVTLRCDPISSHATLYWYQQALGQGPEFLTYFNYEAQPDKSGLPSDRFSAERPEGSISTLTIQRTEQRDSAMYRCASSPDGTGELFFGEGSRLTVL.

The V call is TRBV6-5, the J call TRBJ1-5; no definite D call. V lost 6 bases and J 2 bases, leaving 14 bases between the germline ends. This CDR3 comprises 15 residues. Germline V gene sequence: CDR1 MNHEY, CDR2 SVGAGI. The CDR3 DNA reads as TGTGCCAGCAGACCAAAACCGGGCGGCAATCAGCCCCAGCATTTT. This codes for CASRPKPGGNQPQHF.

V is TRBV28 and J is TRBJ1-5; 7 nucleotides agree with TRBD1. CDR3 length equals 13 residues. J lost 7 bases, V lost 6 bases, and 6 bases had no gene match. Per the germline V gene, CDR1 is MDHEN and CDR2 is SYDVKM. CDR3 amino acids: CASREGAGQPQHF. The CDR3 coding sequence is TGTGCCAGCAGAGAGGGGGCAGGGCAGCCCCAGCATTTT.

This rearrangement joins TRBV18 to TRBJ2-7; TRBD2 aligns across 7 bases. CDR1 KGHSH and CDR2 LQKENI come from the germline V gene. The CDR3 contains 15 residues. The V gene end was trimmed by 6 bases and the J gene end by 3 bases; junction bases not matched to a gene: 11. The CDR3 protein is CASSPLAGDFYEQYF. CDR3 nucleotides: TGTGCCAGCTCCCCATTAGCGGGCGACTTCTACGAGCAGTACTTC.

The gene calls are TRBV6-5 and TRBJ2-7; 8 bases fit TRBD1. CDR1 is MNHEY and CDR2 is SVGAGI in the germline V gene. The V segment lost 6 bases and the J segment 5 bases; nucleotides outside the gene matches: 9. CDR3 size: 14 residues. The CDR3 region has the DNA TGTGCCAGCAGGAAACAGGGGGTAGTCGACGAGCAGTACTTC. Its protein product is CASRKQGVVDEQYF.

The chain has TRBV25-1 and TRBJ1-3; 8 nucleotides line up with TRBD1. The CDR3 spans 15 residues. The V segment lost 6 bases and the J segment 2 bases; nucleotides outside the gene matches: 6. CDR1 MGHDK and CDR2 SYGVNS come from the germline V gene. The CDR3 is CASSIPGGPGNTIYF. The CDR3 coding sequence is TGTGCCAGCAGCATCCCAGGGGGCCCTGGAAACACCATATATTTT.

V is TRBV2 and J is TRBJ1-2, with 7 bases fitting TRBD1. V shed 4 bases and J 2 bases; nucleotides not matched to a gene: 1. Germline V gene data show CDR1 as SNHLY and CDR2 as FYNNEI. CDR3 length: 13 residues. DNA of the CDR3: TGTGCCAGCAGTGGGGACAGAAACTATGGCTACACCTTC. Translating gives CASSGDRNYGYTF.